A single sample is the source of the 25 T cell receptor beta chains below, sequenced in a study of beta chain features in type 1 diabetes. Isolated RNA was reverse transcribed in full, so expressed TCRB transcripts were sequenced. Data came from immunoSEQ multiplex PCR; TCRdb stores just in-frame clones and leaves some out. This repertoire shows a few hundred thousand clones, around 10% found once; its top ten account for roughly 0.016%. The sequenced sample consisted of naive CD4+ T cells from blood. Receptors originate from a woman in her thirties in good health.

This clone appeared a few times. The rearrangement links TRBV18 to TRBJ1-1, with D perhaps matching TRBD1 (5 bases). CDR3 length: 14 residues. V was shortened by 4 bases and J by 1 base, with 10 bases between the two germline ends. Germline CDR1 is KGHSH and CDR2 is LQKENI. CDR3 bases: TGTGCCAGCTCACGAATGCAGGGGAACACTGAAGCTTTCTTT. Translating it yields CASSRMQGNTEAFF.

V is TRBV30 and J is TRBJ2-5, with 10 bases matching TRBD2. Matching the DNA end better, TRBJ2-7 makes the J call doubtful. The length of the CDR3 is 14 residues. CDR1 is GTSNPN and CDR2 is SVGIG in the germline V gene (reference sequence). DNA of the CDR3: TGTGCCTGGAGTAGGGCTAGCGGGGGTTACGAGCAGTACTTC. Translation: CAWSRASGGYEQYF.

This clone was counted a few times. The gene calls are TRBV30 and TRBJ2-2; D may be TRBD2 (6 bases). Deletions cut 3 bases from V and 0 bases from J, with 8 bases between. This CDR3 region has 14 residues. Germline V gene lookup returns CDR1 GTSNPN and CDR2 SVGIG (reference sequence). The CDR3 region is CAWSGSANTGELFF. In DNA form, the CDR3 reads TGTGCCTGGAGCGGGAGCGCGAACACCGGGGAGCTGTTTTTT.

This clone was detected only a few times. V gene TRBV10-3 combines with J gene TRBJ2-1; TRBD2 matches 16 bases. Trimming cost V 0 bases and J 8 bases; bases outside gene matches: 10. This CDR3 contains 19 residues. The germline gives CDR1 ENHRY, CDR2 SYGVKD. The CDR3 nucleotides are TGTGCCATCAGTGAGTCAGTCGGGACTAGCGGGAGGGCCTTGCATGAGCAGTTCTTC. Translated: CAISESVGTSGRALHEQFF.

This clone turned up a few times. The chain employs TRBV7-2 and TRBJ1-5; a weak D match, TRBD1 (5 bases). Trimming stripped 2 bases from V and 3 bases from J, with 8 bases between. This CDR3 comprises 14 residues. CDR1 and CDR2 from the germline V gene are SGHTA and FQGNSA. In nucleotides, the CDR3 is TGTGCCAGCAGCTTACGCAGGGTCAATCAGCCCCAGCATTTT. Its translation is CASSLRRVNQPQHF.

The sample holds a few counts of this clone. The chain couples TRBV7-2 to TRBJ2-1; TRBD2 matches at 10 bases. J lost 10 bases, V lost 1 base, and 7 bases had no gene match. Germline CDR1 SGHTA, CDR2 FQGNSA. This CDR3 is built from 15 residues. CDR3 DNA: TGTGCCAGCAGCTTAGGACCTAGCGGGAGTCGGGAGCAGTTCTTC. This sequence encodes CASSLGPSGSREQFF.

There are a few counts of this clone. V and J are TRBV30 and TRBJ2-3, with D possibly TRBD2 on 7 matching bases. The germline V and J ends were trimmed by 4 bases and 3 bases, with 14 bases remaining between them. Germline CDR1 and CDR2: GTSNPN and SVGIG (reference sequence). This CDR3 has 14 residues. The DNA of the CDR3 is TGTGCCTGGACCAAGGGGGGGTTGACAGATACGCAGTATTTT. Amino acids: CAWTKGGLTDTQYF.

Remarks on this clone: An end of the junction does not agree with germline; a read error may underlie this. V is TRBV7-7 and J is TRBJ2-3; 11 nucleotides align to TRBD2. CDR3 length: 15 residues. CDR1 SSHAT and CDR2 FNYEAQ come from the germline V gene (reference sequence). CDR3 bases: TGTGCTAGCAGCTCGGGACTAGCGGCAACAGATACGCAGTATTTT. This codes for CASSSGLAATDTQYF. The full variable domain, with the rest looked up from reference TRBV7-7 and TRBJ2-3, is GAGVSQSPRYKVTKRGQDVTLRCDPISSHATLYWYQQALGQGPEFLTYFNYEAQPDKSGLPSDRFSAERPEGSISTLTIQRTEQRDSAMYRCASSSGLAATDTQYFGPGTRLTVL.

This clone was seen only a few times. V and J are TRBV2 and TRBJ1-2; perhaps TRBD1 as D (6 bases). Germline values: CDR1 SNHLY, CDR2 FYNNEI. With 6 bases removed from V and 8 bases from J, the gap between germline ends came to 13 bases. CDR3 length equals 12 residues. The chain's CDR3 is CASSERGGGYTF. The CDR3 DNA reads TGTGCCAGCAGCGAGCGTGGGGGCGGCTACACCTTC. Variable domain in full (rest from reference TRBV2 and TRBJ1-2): EPEVTQTPSHQVTQMGQEVILRCVPISNHLYFYWYRQILGQKVEFLVSFYNNEISEKSEIFDDQFSVERPDGSNFTLKIRSTKLEDSAMYFCASSERGGGYTFGSGTRLTVV.

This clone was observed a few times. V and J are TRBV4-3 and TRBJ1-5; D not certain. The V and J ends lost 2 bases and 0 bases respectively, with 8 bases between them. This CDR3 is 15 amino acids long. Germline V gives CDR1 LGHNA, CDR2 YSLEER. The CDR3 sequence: CASSQNAASNQPQHF. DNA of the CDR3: TGCGCCAGCAGCCAAAATGCGGCTAGCAATCAGCCCCAGCATTTT.

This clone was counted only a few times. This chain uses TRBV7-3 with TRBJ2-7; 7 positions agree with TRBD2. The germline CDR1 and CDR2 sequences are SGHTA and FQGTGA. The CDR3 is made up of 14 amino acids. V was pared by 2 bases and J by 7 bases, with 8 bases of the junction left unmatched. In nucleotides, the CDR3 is TGTGCCAGCAGCTTAGACGGGACTACGGGGGAGCAGTACTTC. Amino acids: CASSLDGTTGEQYF.

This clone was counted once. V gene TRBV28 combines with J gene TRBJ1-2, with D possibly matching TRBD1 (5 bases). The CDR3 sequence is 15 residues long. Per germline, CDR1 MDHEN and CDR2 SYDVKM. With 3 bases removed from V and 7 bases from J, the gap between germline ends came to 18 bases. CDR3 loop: CASSLGGTISGGYTF. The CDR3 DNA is TGTGCCAGCAGTTTGGGGGGGACGATATCCGGTGGCTACACCTTC.

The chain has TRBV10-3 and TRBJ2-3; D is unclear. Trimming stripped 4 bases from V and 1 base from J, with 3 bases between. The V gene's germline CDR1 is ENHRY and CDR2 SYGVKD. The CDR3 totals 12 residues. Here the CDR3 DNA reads TGTGCCATCAGTGGAGGCACAGATACGCAGTATTTT. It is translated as CAISGGTDTQYF.

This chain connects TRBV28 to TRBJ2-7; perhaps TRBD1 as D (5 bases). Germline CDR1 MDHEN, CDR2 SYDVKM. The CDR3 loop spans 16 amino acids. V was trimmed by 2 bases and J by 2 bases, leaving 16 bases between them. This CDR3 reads CASSLGASMNPYEQYF. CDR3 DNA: TGTGCCAGCAGTTTAGGGGCCAGCATGAACCCCTACGAGCAGTACTTC.

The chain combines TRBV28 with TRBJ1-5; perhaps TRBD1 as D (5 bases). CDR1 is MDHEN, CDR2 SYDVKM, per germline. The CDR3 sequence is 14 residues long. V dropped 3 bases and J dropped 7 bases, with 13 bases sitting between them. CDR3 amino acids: CASSLVGVGQPQHF. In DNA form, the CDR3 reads TGTGCCAGCAGTTTGGTAGGGGTGGGCCAGCCCCAGCATTTT.

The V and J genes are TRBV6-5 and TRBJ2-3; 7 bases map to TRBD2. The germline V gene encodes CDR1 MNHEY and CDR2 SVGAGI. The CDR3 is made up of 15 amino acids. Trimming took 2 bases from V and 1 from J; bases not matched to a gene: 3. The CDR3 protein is CASSYGEGGTDTQYF. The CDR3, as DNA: TGTGCCAGCAGTTACGGGGAGGGCGGCACAGATACGCAGTATTTT.

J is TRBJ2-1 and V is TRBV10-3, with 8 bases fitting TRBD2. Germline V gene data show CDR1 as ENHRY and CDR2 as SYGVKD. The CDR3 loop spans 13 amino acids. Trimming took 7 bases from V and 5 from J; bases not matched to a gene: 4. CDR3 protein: CAINREGNNEQFF. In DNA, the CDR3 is TGTGCCATCAACCGGGAGGGAAACAATGAGCAGTTCTTC.

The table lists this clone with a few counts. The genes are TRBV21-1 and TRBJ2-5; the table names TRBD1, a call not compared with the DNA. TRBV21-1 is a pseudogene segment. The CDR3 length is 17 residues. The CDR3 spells CASSNWTGNSGSETQYF. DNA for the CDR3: TGTGCCAGCAGCAATTGGACAGGAAATTCAGGGTCGGAGACCCAGTACTTC.

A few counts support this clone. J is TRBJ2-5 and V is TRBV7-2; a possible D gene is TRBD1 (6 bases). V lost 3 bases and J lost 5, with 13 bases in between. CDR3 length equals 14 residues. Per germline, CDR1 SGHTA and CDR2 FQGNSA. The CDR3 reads CASSLTQGRETQYF. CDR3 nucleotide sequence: TGTGCCAGCAGCTTGACACAGGGTCGGGAGACCCAGTACTTC. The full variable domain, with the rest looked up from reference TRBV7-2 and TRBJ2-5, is GAGVSQSPSNKVTEKGKDVELRCDPISGHTALYWYRQSLGQGLEFLIYFQGNSAPDKSGLPSDRFSAERTGGSVSTLTIQRTQQEDSAVYLCASSLTQGRETQYFGPGTRLLVL.

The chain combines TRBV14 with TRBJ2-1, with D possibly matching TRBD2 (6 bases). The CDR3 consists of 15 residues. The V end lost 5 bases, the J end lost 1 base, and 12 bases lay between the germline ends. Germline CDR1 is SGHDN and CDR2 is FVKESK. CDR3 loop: CASSTWRGSYNEQFF. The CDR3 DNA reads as TGTGCCAGCAGCACCTGGCGGGGTTCCTACAATGAGCAGTTCTTC.

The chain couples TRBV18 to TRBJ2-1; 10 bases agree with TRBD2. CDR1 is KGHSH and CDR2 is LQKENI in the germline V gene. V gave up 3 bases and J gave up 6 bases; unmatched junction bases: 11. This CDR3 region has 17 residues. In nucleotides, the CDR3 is TGTGCCAGCTCACCCCGACTAGCGGGCCTAGAGAGCAATGAGCAGTTCTTC. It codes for CASSPRLAGLESNEQFF.

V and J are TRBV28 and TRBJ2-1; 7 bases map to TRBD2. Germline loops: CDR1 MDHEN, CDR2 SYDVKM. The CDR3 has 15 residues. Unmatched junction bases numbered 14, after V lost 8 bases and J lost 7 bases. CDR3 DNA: TGTGCCAGCTCCCCAACGGCGGGAGACATGAATGAGCAGTTCTTC. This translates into CASSPTAGDMNEQFF.

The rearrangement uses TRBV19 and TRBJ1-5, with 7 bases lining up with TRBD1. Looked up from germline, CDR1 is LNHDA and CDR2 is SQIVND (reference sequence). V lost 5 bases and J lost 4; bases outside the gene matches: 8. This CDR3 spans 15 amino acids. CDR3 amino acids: CASSSSGTVNQPQHF. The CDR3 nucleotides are TGTGCCAGTAGTTCCTCCGGGACAGTTAATCAGCCCCAGCATTTT.

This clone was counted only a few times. The CDR3 spells CASSLTSGNHEQFF. The CDR3 DNA is TGCGCCAGCAGCTTGACTAGCGGGAACCATGAGCAGTTCTTC. The chain uses TRBV5-1 and TRBJ2-1; the match to TRBD2 covers 10 bases. The V and J ends lost 1 base and 8 bases, in that order; junction bases with no gene match: 3. This CDR3 is 14 amino acids long. Germline V lookup: CDR1 SGHRS, CDR2 YFSETQ. The complete variable domain, with remaining parts taken from reference TRBV5-1 and TRBJ2-1, reads KAGVTQTPRYLIKTRGQQVTLSCSPISGHRSVSWYQQTPGQGLQFLFEYFSETQRNKGNFPGRFSGRQFSNSRSEMNVSTLELGDSALYLCASSLTSGNHEQFFGPGTRLTVL.

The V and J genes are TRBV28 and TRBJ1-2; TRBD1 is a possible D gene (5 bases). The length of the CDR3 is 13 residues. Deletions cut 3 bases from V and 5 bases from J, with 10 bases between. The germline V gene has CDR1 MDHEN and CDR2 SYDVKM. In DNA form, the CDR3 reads TGTGCCAGCAGTTTCGGACAACGGTATGGCTACACCTTC. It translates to CASSFGQRYGYTF.